The clone carrying this TCR beta chain was found many times. A single record per CDR3 protein comes from TCRdb applying MiXCR to the 5' RACE reads. Of roughly 310,000 distinct CDR3 sequences in the sample, 8.5% to 10% were seen once. The data were taken from a study of T cells after yellow fever vaccination. V lost 1 base and J lost 4, with 7 bases in between. The CDR3 length is 13 residues. Germline V gene lookup returns CDR1 SGHTA and CDR2 FQGNSA. The material was PBMCs, obtained on the day of the first yellow fever vaccination. The clonotype originates from a man aged 18 to 30 who received the YFV17D yellow fever vaccine. The V call is TRBV7-2, the J call TRBJ1-2; no clear D gene. The CDR3 coding sequence is TGTGCCAGCAGCTTAGGGGAGGCCTATGGCTACACCTTC. Translation gives CASSLGEAYGYTF. The complete variable domain, with remaining parts taken from reference TRBV7-2 and TRBJ1-2, reads GAGVSQSPSNKVTEKGKDVELRCDPISGHTALYWYRQSLGQGLEFLIYFQGNSAPDKSGLPSDRFSAERTGGSVSTLTIQRTQQEDSAVYLCASSLGEAYGYTFGSGTRLTVV.